These 4 T cell receptor beta chains were all obtained from the same sample, sequenced in a study of T cell changes during pregnancy in multiple sclerosis. This table comes from immunoSEQ multiplex PCR, and its TCRdb copy is limited to in-frame clones, with some not included. The sample holds about 100,000 clones, more than 90% seen once. This specimen was peripheral blood, taken in the second trimester of pregnancy. These receptors were taken from a female donor with multiple sclerosis, enrolled in a pregnancy study.

The chain is built from TRBV4-2 and TRBJ1-4; D ambiguous. Germline lookup yields CDR1 LGHNA and CDR2 YNFKEQ. The germline V and J ends were trimmed by 6 bases and 6 bases, with 11 bases remaining between them. CDR3 length: 13 residues. CDR3 region: CASRPDTYEKLFF. CDR3 in DNA: TGTGCCAGCAGACCCGACACTTATGAAAAACTGTTTTTT.

This sequence joins TRBV11-2 and TRBJ2-1; 7 bases line up with TRBD2. Germline V gives CDR1 SGHAT, CDR2 FQNNGV. There are 15 residues in the CDR3. V was clipped by 7 bases and J by 4 bases; unmatched bases: 10. CDR3 in amino acids: CASNPFAGVYNEQFF. The DNA for the CDR3 is TGTGCCAGCAACCCTTTTGCGGGAGTATACAATGAGCAGTTCTTC.

V and J are TRBV6-6 and TRBJ2-5; TRBD1 matches at 7 bases. The J call may be faulty, since TRBJ2-7 better matches the DNA end. The CDR3 totals 14 residues. Germline CDR1 MNHNY, CDR2 SVGAGI (reference sequence). CDR3 protein: CASSYGTATYEQYF. CDR3 bases: TGTGCCAGCAGTTACGGGACAGCGACTTACGAGCAGTACTTC.

The gene calls are TRBV27 and TRBJ2-7; 9 positions match TRBD1. The CDR3 covers 14 residues. CDR1 and CDR2 (germline): MNHEY, SMNVEV (reference sequence). With V trimmed by 5 bases and J by 4 bases, 6 bases remained unmatched. The CDR3 DNA sequence: TGTGCCAGCAGTGTAACCGGGACAGGGTACGAGCAGTACTTC. As protein: CASSVTGTGYEQYF.